This entry is about one T cell receptor (beta chain). Its antigen is still unknown. The data were produced by immunoSEQ multiplex PCR, yet TCRdb's version contains in-frame clones alone and is incomplete. The table lists about 61,000 clones, 86% of them singletons. The data derive from a study of OX40 agonist ivuxolimab in advanced cancers. As for the study in general: Dose-escalation cases comprised hepatocellular carcinoma, melanoma, renal cell or head and neck cancer. Enrollees could have had prior anti-PD-1, anti-PD-L1 or anti-CTLA-4 therapy, which approximately 38% had received.

The CDR3 contains 16 residues. Germline V gene data show CDR1 as LNHNV and CDR2 as YYDKDF (reference sequence). V was pared by 1 base and J by 6 bases, with 7 bases of the junction left unmatched. General study results and limits: At 0.1 to 3.0 mg/kg and by week 6, clonal expansion occurred in CD4+ and CD8+ blood T cells.

The V gene is TRBV15, the J gene TRBJ2-3; TRBD2 aligns across 10 bases. The sequencing used CD4+ or CD8+ T cells sorted from blood, collected in a trial of the OX40 agonist ivuxolimab. The TCR sequence derives from an adult with an advanced solid tumor such as melanoma, head and neck, liver or kidney cancer. CDR3 in DNA: TGTGCCACCAGCAGAGTTCCAGCGGGGGGGCCGGATACGCAGTATTTT. It encodes CATSRVPAGGPDTQYF.